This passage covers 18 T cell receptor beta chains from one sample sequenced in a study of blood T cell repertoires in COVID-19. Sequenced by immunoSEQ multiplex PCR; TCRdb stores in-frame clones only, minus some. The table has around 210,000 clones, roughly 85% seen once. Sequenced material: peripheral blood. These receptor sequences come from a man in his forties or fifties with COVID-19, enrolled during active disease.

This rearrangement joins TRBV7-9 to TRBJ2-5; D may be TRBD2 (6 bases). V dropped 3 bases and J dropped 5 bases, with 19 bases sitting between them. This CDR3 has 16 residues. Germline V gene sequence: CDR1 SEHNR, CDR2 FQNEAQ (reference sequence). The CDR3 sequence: CASSFARAGGGETQYF. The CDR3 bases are TGTGCCAGCAGCTTCGCAAGAGCGGGTGGCGGTGAGACCCAGTACTTC.

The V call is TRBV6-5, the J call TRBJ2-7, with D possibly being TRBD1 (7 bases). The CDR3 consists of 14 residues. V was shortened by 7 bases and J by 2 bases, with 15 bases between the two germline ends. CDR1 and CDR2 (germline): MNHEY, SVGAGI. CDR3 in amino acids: CASKGAGGPYEQYF. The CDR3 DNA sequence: TGTGCCAGCAAGGGGGCAGGGGGGCCCTACGAGCAGTACTTC.

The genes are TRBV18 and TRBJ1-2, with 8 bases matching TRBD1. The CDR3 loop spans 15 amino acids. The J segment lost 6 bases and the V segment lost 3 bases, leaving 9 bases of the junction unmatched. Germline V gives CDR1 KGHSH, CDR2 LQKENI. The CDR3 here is CASSPRTGSFDGYTF. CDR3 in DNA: TGTGCCAGCTCACCCCGGACAGGGAGTTTTGATGGCTACACCTTC.

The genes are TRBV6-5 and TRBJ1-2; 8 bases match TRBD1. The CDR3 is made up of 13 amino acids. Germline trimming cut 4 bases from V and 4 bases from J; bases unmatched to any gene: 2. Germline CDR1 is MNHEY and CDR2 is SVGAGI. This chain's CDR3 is CASSWDRSYGYTF. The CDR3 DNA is TGTGCCAGCAGTTGGGACAGGAGCTATGGCTACACCTTC.

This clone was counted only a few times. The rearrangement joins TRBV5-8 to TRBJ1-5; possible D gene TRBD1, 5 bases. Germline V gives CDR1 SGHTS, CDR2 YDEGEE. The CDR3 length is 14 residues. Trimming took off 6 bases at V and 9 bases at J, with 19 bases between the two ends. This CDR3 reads CASNRPFRAGPQHF. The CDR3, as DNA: TGTGCCAGCAACCGACCCTTCAGGGCAGGGCCCCAGCATTTT.

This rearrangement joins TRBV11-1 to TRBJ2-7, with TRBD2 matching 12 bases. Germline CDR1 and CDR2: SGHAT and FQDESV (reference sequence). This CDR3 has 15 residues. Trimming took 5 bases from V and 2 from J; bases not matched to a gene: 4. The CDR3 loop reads CASSLRTSGAYEQYF. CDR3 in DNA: TGTGCCAGCAGCCTCAGGACTAGCGGGGCCTACGAGCAGTACTTC.

The CDR3 sequence is CAIRVGLAGGHPREQYF. The DNA for the CDR3 is TGTGCCATCAGGGTAGGACTAGCGGGGGGCCACCCTAGGGAGCAGTACTTC. This sequence joins TRBV10-3 and TRBJ2-7; 14 bases line up with TRBD2. There are 17 residues in the CDR3. Germline assignment: CDR1 ENHRY and CDR2 SYGVKD. V shed 6 bases and J 7 bases; nucleotides not matched to a gene: 14.

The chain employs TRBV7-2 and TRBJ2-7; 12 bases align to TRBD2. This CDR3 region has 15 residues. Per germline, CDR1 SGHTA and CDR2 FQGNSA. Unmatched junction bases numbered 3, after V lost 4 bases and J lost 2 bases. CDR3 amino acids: CASSSRTSGAYEQYF. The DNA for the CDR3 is TGTGCCAGCAGCTCTCGGACTAGCGGGGCCTACGAGCAGTACTTC.

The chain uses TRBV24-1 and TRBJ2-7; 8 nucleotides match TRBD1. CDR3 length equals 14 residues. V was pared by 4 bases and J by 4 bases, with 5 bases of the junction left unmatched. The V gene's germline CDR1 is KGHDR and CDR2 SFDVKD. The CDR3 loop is CATSDPGQAYEQYF. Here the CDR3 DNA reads TGTGCCACCAGTGACCCGGGACAGGCGTACGAGCAGTACTTC.

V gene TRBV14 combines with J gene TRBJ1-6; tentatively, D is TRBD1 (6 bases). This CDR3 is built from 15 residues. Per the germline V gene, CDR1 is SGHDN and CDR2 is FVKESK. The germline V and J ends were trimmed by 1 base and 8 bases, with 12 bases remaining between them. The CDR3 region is CASSQVTGADSPLHF. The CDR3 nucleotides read TGTGCCAGCAGCCAAGTGACAGGAGCTGATTCACCCCTCCACTTT.

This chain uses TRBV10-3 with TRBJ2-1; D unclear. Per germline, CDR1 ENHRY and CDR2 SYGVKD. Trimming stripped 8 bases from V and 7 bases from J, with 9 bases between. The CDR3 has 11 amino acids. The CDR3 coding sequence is TGTGCCATCGGGCCCCAAAATGAGCAGTTCTTC. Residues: CAIGPQNEQFF.

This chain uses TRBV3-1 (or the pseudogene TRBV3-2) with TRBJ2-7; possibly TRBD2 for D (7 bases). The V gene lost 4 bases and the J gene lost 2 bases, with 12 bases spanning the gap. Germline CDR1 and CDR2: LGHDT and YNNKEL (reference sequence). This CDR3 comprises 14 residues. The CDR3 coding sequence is TGTGCCAGCAGCCGGGGGGGCGGAACCTACGAGCAGTACTTC. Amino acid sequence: CASSRGGGTYEQYF.

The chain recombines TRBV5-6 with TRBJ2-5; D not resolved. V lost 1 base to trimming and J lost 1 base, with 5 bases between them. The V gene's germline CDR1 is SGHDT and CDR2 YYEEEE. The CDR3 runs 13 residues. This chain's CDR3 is CASSLSLQETQYF. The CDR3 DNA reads TGTGCCAGCAGCTTGTCCCTCCAAGAGACCCAGTACTTC.

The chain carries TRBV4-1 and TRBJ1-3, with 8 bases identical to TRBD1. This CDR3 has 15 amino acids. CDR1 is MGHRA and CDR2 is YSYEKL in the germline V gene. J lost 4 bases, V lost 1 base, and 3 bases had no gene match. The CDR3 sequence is CASSQGQGNGNTIYF. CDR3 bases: TGCGCCAGCAGCCAAGGACAGGGGAACGGAAACACCATATATTTT.

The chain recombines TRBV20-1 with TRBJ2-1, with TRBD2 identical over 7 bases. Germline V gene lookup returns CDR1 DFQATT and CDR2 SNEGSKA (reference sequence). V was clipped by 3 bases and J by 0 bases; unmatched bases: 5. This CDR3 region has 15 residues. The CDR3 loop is CSASRGGSSYNEQFF. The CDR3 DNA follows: TGCAGTGCTAGTCGCGGGGGAAGCTCCTACAATGAGCAGTTCTTC.

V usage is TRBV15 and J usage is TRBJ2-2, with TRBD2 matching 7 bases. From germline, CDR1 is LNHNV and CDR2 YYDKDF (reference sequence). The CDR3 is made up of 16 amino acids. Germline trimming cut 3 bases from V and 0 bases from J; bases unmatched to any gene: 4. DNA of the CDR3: TGTGCCACCAGCAGGGGGGGGACCGCGAACACCGGGGAGCTGTTTTTT. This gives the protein CATSRGGTANTGELFF. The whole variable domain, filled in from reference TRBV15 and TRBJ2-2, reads DAMVIQNPRYQVTQFGKPVTLSCSQTLNHNVMYWYQQKSSQAPKLLFHYYDKDFNNEADTPDNFQSRRPNTSFCFLDIRSPGLGDTAMYLCATSRGGTANTGELFFGEGSRLTVL.

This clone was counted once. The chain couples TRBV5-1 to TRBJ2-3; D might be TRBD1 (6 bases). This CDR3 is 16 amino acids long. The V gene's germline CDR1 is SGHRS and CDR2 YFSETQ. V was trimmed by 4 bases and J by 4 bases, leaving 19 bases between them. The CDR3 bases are TGCGCCAGCAGCATGGACAATCCGGGACAACCAGATACGCAGTATTTT. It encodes CASSMDNPGQPDTQYF.

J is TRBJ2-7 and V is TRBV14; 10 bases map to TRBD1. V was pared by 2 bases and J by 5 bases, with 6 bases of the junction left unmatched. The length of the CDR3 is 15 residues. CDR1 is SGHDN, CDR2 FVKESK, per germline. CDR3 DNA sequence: TGTGCCAGCAGCCAAATTGACAGGGGGCGGGACGAGCAGTACTTC. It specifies CASSQIDRGRDEQYF.